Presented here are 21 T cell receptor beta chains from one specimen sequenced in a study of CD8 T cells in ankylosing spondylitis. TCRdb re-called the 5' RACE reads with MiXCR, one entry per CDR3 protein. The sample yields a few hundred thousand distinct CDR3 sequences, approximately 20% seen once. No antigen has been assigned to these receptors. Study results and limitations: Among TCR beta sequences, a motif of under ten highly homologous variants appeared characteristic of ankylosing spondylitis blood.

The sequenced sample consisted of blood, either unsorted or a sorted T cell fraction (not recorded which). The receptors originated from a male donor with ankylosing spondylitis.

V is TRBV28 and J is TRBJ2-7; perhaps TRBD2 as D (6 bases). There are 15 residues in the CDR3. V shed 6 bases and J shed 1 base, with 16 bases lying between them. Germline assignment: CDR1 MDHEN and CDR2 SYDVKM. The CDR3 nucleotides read TGTGCCAGCAGGCTGGACTATCAACCTTCCTACGAGCAGTACTTC. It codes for CASRLDYQPSYEQYF. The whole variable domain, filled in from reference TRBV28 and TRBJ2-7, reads DVKVTQSSRYLVKRTGEKVFLECVQDMDHENMFWYRQDPGLGLRLIYFSYDVKMKEKGDIPEGYSVSREKKERFSLILESASTNQTSMYLCASRLDYQPSYEQYFGPGTRLTVT.

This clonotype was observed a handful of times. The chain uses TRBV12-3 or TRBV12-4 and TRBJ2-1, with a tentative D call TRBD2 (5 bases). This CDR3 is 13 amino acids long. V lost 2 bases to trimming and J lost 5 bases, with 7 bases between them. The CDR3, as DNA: TGTGCCAGCAGTTTATTGCGGGACAATGAGCAGTTCTTC. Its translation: CASSLLRDNEQFF.

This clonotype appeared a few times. The CDR3 protein is CASSPPRGAGSHNEQFF. CDR3 bases: TGTGCCAGCTCACCTCCCCGGGGAGCGGGATCCCACAATGAGCAGTTCTTC. The rearrangement joins TRBV18 to TRBJ2-1; 7 bases agree with TRBD2. The trim removed 3 bases at V and 5 bases at J, leaving 13 bases unmatched. Germline CDR1 is KGHSH and CDR2 is LQKENI. The CDR3 is 17 residues long.

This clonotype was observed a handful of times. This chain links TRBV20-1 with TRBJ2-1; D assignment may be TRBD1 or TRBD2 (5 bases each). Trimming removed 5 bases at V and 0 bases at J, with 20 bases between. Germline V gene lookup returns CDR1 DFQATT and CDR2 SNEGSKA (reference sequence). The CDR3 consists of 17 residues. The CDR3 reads CSAPSAGTSSSYNEQFF. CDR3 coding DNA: TGCAGTGCTCCTTCTGCCGGGACCAGCAGCTCCTACAATGAGCAGTTCTTC.

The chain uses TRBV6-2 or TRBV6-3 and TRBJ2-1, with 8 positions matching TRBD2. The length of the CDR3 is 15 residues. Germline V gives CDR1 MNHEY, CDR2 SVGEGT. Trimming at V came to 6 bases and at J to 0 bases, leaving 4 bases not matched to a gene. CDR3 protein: CASSQSGGSYNEQFF. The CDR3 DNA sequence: TGTGCCAGCAGCCAGAGCGGGGGCTCCTACAATGAGCAGTTCTTC.

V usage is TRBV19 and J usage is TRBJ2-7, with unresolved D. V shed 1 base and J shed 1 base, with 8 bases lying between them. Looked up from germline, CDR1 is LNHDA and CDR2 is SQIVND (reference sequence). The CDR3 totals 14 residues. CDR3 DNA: TGTGCCAGTAGTATAGTGACAACGTCCTACGAGCAGTACTTC. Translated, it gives CASSIVTTSYEQYF.

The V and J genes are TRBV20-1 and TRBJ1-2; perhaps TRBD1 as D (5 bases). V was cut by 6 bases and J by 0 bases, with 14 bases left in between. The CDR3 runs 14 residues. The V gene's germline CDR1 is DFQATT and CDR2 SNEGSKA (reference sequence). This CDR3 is CSALARGANYGYTF. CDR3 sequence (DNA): TGCAGTGCCCTGGCCCGGGGGGCTAACTATGGCTACACCTTC.

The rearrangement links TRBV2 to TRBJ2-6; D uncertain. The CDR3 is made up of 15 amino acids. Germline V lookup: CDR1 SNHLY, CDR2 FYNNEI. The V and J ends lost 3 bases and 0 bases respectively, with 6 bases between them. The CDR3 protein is CASSEQSSGANVLTF. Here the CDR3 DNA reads TGTGCCAGCAGTGAGCAGTCCTCTGGGGCCAACGTCCTGACTTTC.

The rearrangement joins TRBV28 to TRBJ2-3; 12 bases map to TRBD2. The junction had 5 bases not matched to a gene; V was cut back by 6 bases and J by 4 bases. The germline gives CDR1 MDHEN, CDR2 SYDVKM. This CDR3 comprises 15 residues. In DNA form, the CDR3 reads TGTGCCAGCAGGCCTAGCGGGAGGGCCTCAGATACGCAGTATTTT. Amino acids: CASRPSGRASDTQYF. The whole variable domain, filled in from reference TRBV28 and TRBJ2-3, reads DVKVTQSSRYLVKRTGEKVFLECVQDMDHENMFWYRQDPGLGLRLIYFSYDVKMKEKGDIPEGYSVSREKKERFSLILESASTNQTSMYLCASRPSGRASDTQYFGPGTRLTVL.

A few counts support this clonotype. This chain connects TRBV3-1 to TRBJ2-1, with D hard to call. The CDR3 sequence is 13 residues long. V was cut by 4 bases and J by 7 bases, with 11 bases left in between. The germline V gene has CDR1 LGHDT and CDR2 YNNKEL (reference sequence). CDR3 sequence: CASSPNDPNEQFF. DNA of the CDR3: TGTGCCAGCAGCCCCAACGACCCGAATGAGCAGTTCTTC.

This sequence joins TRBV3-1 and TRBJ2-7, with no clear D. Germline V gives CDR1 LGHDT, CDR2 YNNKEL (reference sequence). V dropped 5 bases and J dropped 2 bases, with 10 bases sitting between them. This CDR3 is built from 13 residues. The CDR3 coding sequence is TGTGCCAGCAGCACCGGTACAACCTACGAGCAGTACTTC. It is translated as CASSTGTTYEQYF.

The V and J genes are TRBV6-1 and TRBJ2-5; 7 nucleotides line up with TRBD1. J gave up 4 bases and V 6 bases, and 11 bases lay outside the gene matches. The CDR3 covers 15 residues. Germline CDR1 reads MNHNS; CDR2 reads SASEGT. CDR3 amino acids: CASSIDRALSETQYF. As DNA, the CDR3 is TGTGCCAGCAGCATCGACAGGGCTTTATCAGAGACCCAGTACTTC.

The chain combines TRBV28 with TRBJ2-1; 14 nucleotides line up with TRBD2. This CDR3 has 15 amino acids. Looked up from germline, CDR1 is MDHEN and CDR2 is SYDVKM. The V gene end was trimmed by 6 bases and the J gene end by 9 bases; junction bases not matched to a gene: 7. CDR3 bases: TGTGCCAGCAGCGGACCGGGACTAGCGGGAGTTGAGCAGTTCTTC. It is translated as CASSGPGLAGVEQFF. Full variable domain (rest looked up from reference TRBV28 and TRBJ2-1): DVKVTQSSRYLVKRTGEKVFLECVQDMDHENMFWYRQDPGLGLRLIYFSYDVKMKEKGDIPEGYSVSREKKERFSLILESASTNQTSMYLCASSGPGLAGVEQFFGPGTRLTVL.

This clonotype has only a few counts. Here the CDR3 DNA reads TGTGCCAGCAGTTATACCGGGATCGAGGAGGGCTACACCTTC. This translates into CASSYTGIEEGYTF. The V gene is TRBV2, the J gene TRBJ1-2, with D unresolved. The CDR3 covers 14 residues. Germline loops: CDR1 SNHLY, CDR2 FYNNEI. Trimming cost V 5 bases and J 8 bases, with 18 bases left between them. The complete variable domain, with remaining parts taken from reference TRBV2 and TRBJ1-2, reads EPEVTQTPSHQVTQMGQEVILRCVPISNHLYFYWYRQILGQKVEFLVSFYNNEISEKSEIFDDQFSVERPDGSNFTLKIRSTKLEDSAMYFCASSYTGIEEGYTFGSGTRLTVV.

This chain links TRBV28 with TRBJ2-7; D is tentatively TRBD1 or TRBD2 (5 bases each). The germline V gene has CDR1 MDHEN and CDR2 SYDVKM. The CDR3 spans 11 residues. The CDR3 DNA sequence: TGTTCGTCAGGGACCTCCTACGAGCAGTACTTC. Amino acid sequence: CSSGTSYEQYF.

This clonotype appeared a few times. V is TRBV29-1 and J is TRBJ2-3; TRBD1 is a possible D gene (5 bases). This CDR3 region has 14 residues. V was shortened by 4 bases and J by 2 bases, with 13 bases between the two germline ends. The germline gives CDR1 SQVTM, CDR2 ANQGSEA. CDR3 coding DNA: TGCAGCGTTGTCGGCAGGGTGAACACAGATACGCAGTATTTT. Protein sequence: CSVVGRVNTDTQYF.

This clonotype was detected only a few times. The CDR3 DNA sequence: TGTGCCAGCAGCCCGGGACCGACCGGCGAGCAGTACTTC. It is translated as CASSPGPTGEQYF. The chain uses TRBV7-2 and TRBJ2-7; either TRBD1 or TRBD2 may fit D (5 bases each). The CDR3 is 13 residues long. The V end was cut by 5 bases, the J end by 6 bases, with 14 bases between. The germline CDR1 and CDR2 sequences are SGHTA and FQGNSA.

CDR3 sequence (DNA): TGTGCCAGCAGCTTAAGTTCTAGCGGGAGTCAGGGGAAGACCCAGTACTTC. Translated: CASSLSSSGSQGKTQYF. The chain couples TRBV11-3 to TRBJ2-5, with 10 bases aligning to TRBD2. CDR1 is SGHNT, CDR2 YENEEA, per germline. The CDR3 runs 17 residues. Trimming at V came to 2 bases and at J to 6 bases, leaving 12 bases not matched to a gene.

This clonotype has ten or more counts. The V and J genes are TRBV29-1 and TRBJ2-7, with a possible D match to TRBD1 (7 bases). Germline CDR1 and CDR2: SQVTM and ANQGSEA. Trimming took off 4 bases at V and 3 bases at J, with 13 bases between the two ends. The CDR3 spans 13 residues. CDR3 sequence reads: CSVGGDRDYEQYF. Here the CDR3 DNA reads TGCAGCGTTGGCGGGGACAGAGACTACGAGCAGTACTTC.

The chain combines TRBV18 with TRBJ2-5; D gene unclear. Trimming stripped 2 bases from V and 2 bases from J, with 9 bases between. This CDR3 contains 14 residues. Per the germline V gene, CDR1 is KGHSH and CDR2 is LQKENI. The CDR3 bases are TGTGCCAGCTCACCAGCGACTTCGCAAGAGACCCAGTACTTC. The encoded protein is CASSPATSQETQYF.

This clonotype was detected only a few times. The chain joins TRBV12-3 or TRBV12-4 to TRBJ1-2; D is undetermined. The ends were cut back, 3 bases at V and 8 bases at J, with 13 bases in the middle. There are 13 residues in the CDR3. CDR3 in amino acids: CASSFVQTGGYTF. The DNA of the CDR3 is TGTGCCAGCAGTTTTGTCCAAACGGGGGGCTACACCTTC.